The 21 T cell receptor beta chains below come from one sample, sequenced in a study of spatial heterogeneity in lung cancer. Using its own MiXCR run on the 5' RACE reads, TCRdb lists one record per CDR3 protein. Here the sample spans fewer than 20,000 distinct CDR3 sequences, roughly a fifth being singletons. Time point denoted: sample taken at primary tumor resection. Tumor, nontumor lung or frozen PBMC supplied whole RNA that was sequenced unsorted. The starting material was PBMCs, obtained at surgery. These receptors all stem from a female donor with early-stage non-small cell lung cancer.

The rearrangement joins TRBV5-4 to TRBJ2-1, with 8 positions matching TRBD1. With 5 bases clipped from V and 1 base from J, the junction kept 5 bases outside the gene matches. Per the germline V gene, CDR1 is SGHNT and CDR2 is YYREEE (reference sequence). This CDR3 region has 15 residues. CDR3 protein: CASRGDRLSYNEQFF. The CDR3 DNA is TGTGCCAGCAGAGGGGACAGGCTATCCTACAATGAGCAGTTCTTC.

The V call is TRBV9, the J call TRBJ2-5, with 7 bases matching TRBD1. The length of the CDR3 is 13 residues. Germline V lookup: CDR1 SGDLS, CDR2 YYNGEE. V shed 5 bases and J 3 bases; nucleotides not matched to a gene: 4. CDR3 nucleotides: TGTGCCAGCAGAAGACAGGGCGAAGAGACCCAGTACTTC. It translates to CASRRQGEETQYF.

The rearrangement uses TRBV24-1 and TRBJ1-5, with D perhaps matching TRBD1 (5 bases). Germline V gene data show CDR1 as KGHDR and CDR2 as SFDVKD. The CDR3 spans 17 residues. The V gene lost 3 bases and the J gene lost 1 base, with 15 bases spanning the gap. CDR3 bases: TGTGCCACCAGTGATCCCGGGCCGGGGGGAAGCAATCAGCCCCAGCATTTT. This translates into CATSDPGPGGSNQPQHF.

This clonotype was seen many times. The gene calls are TRBV7-9 and TRBJ2-1; 7 nucleotides align to TRBD2. After removal of 1 base from V and 3 bases from J, the junction contained 3 bases not matched to a gene. This CDR3 has 15 amino acids. Germline V gives CDR1 SEHNR, CDR2 FQNEAQ (reference sequence). The CDR3 DNA reads as TGTGCCAGCAGCTTAGGGACTAGTTTCTACAATGAGCAGTTCTTC. Translating it yields CASSLGTSFYNEQFF. The whole variable domain, remainder taken from reference TRBV7-9 and TRBJ2-1, is DTGVSQNPRHKITKRGQNVTFRCDPISEHNRLYWYRQTLGQGPEFLTYFQNEAQLEKSRLLSDRFSAERPKGSFSTLEIQRTEQGDSAMYLCASSLGTSFYNEQFFGPGTRLTVL.

This clonotype was counted between two and nine times. The chain is built from TRBV6-2 or TRBV6-3 and TRBJ2-1; D unclear. Per germline, CDR1 MNHEY and CDR2 SVGEGT. Trimming removed 0 bases from V and 4 bases from J, with 19 bases in between. The CDR3 loop spans 18 amino acids. The CDR3 DNA is TGTGCCAGCAGTTACTCGAGCACCTCAGTGGGCAGGTACAATGAGCAGTTCTTC. Translating gives CASSYSSTSVGRYNEQFF.

This clonotype was recorded many times. This rearrangement joins TRBV12-3 or TRBV12-4 to TRBJ1-1; maybe TRBD1 (5 bases). With 6 bases removed from V and 5 bases from J, the gap between germline ends came to 13 bases. This CDR3 is 13 amino acids long. For the CDR3, the DNA is TGTGCCAGCAGCACCGGGGGAGGAACTGAAGCTTTCTTT. Protein: CASSTGGGTEAFF.

This clonotype was counted ten times or more. The chain recombines TRBV6-4 with TRBJ2-2; D unclear. V was cut by 4 bases and J by 0 bases, with 3 bases left in between. The germline CDR1 and CDR2 sequences are MRHNA and SNTAGT. This CDR3 comprises 13 residues. CDR3 loop: CASSATNTGELFF. The CDR3 nucleotides read TGTGCCAGCAGTGCCACGAACACCGGGGAGCTGTTTTTT.

This clonotype has at least ten counts. The chain employs TRBV7-9 and TRBJ2-5; perhaps TRBD1 as D (6 bases). This CDR3 is built from 12 residues. Trimming stripped 7 bases from V and 6 bases from J, with 12 bases between. CDR1 and CDR2 (germline): SEHNR, FQNEAQ (reference sequence). CDR3 sequence (DNA): TGTGCCAGCACCGGACAGTTCAAGACCCAGTACTTC. This encodes CASTGQFKTQYF.

This clonotype occurred many times. V and J are TRBV5-1 and TRBJ2-1; possibly TRBD1 or TRBD2 for D (5 bases each). Trimming cost V 4 bases and J 2 bases, with 13 bases left between them. The CDR3 loop spans 15 amino acids. The germline V gene has CDR1 SGHRS and CDR2 YFSETQ. This CDR3 reads CASSPGATTYNEQFF. The CDR3 nucleotides are TGCGCCAGCAGCCCTGGGGCGACTACCTACAATGAGCAGTTCTTC.

This clonotype was seen only a few times. The chain recombines TRBV7-9 with TRBJ1-4; the match to TRBD1 covers 8 bases. In germline, CDR1 is SEHNR, CDR2 FQNEAQ (reference sequence). V was pared by 7 bases and J by 7 bases, with 8 bases of the junction left unmatched. The CDR3 runs 14 residues. The CDR3 region is CASTRQGMAEKLFF. The DNA for the CDR3 is TGTGCCAGCACCAGACAGGGGATGGCTGAAAAACTGTTTTTT.

The chain carries TRBV6-1 and TRBJ2-7; D is unresolved. Trimming left V 2 bases short and J 4 bases short, with 9 bases between. CDR3 length: 13 amino acids. CDR1 and CDR2 from the germline V gene are MNHNS and SASEGT. The CDR3 region has the DNA TGTGCCAGCAGTGAATCGGAGTTATACGAGCAGTACGTC. Protein: CASSESELYEQYV.

In this sample, this clonotype turned up many times. The chain links TRBV28 to TRBJ2-2; a possible D gene is TRBD1 (5 bases). The germline V and J ends were trimmed by 3 bases and 7 bases, with 15 bases remaining between them. The CDR3 loop spans 15 amino acids. Germline assignment: CDR1 MDHEN and CDR2 SYDVKM. The CDR3 region has the DNA TGTGCCAGCAGTTTCCTGGCCCAAGGGGTCGGGGAGCTGTTTTTT. Its translation: CASSFLAQGVGELFF.

The rearrangement uses TRBV29-1 and TRBJ2-7; D tentatively fits TRBD1 or TRBD2 (5 bases each). There are 12 residues in the CDR3. Germline CDR1 reads SQVTM; CDR2 reads ANQGSEA. V was shortened by 5 bases and J by 2 bases, with 10 bases between the two germline ends. This CDR3 is CSVRPGPYEQYF. CDR3 coding DNA: TGCAGCGTTCGGCCGGGGCCCTACGAGCAGTACTTC.

This clonotype appeared many times. The CDR3 coding sequence is TGTGCCAGCATCTCTGGTAGGGGGCGTACTGAAGCTTTCTTT. Its translation: CASISGRGRTEAFF. The V and J genes are TRBV12-3 or TRBV12-4 and TRBJ1-1; TRBD1 matches 7 bases. Germline trimming cut 7 bases from V and 5 bases from J; bases unmatched to any gene: 10. CDR3 length: 14 amino acids.

This clonotype has at least ten counts. V usage is TRBV12-3 or TRBV12-4 and J usage is TRBJ2-7; 7 bases map to TRBD1. The CDR3 is made up of 14 amino acids. V was clipped by 5 bases and J by 3 bases; unmatched bases: 7. As DNA, the CDR3 is TGTGCCAGCAGTCCTTGGGACAGAAACTACGAGCAGTACTTC. Translating it yields CASSPWDRNYEQYF.

This chain links TRBV5-6 with TRBJ2-7, with D unresolved. CDR1 is SGHDT, CDR2 YYEEEE, per germline. The length of the CDR3 is 12 residues. Trimming left V 7 bases short and J 0 bases short, with 8 bases between. As DNA, the CDR3 is TGTGCCAGCCGTTACAGCTCCTACGAGCAGTACTTC. Its translation is CASRYSSYEQYF.

This clonotype was recorded many times. The rearrangement links TRBV6-2 or TRBV6-3 to TRBJ2-3; D unresolved. This CDR3 contains 12 residues. V gave up 5 bases and J gave up 2 bases, with 5 bases separating them. CDR1 and CDR2 from the germline V gene are MNHEY and SVGEGT. In DNA form, the CDR3 reads TGTGCCAGCAGTGGTTTCACAGATACGCAGTATTTT. Its translation is CASSGFTDTQYF.

This clonotype was seen a handful of times. This sequence joins TRBV20-1 and TRBJ2-7; D is ambiguous. Looked up from germline, CDR1 is DFQATT and CDR2 is SNEGSKA (reference sequence). Trimming cost V 0 bases and J 1 base, with 7 bases left between them. The CDR3 is 13 residues long. The CDR3 region is CSAREYKSYEQYF. As DNA, the CDR3 is TGCAGTGCTAGAGAGTACAAATCCTACGAGCAGTACTTC.

The rearrangement joins TRBV3-1 to TRBJ2-1; 10 nucleotides match TRBD2. The CDR3 covers 19 residues. Germline V gene sequence: CDR1 LGHDT, CDR2 YNNKEL (reference sequence). The V segment lost 5 bases and the J segment 1 base; nucleotides outside the gene matches: 14. CDR3 sequence: CASSIEGASGSRSYNEQFF. DNA for the CDR3: TGTGCCAGCAGCATCGAAGGGGCTAGCGGGAGTCGGTCCTACAATGAGCAGTTCTTC.

Ten or more counts support this clonotype. The chain uses TRBV5-6 and TRBJ2-1; 7 nucleotides match TRBD2. This CDR3 spans 16 amino acids. The J segment lost 8 bases and the V segment lost 0 bases, leaving 11 bases of the junction unmatched. Germline assignment: CDR1 SGHDT and CDR2 YYEEEE. CDR3 sequence (DNA): TGTGCCAGCAGCTTGGCTGGGCGGGAGATTTCATATGAGCAGTTCTTC. Its translation: CASSLAGREISYEQFF.

This clonotype was found a few times. V is TRBV7-3 and J is TRBJ2-7; no reliable D call. The CDR3 totals 16 residues. The germline CDR1 and CDR2 sequences are SGHTA and FQGTGA. Trimming left V 2 bases short and J 3 bases short, with 17 bases between. Here the CDR3 reads CASSLVLTLDDYEQYV. The CDR3 bases are TGTGCCAGCAGCTTAGTTTTGACCCTAGATGACTACGAGCAGTACGTC.